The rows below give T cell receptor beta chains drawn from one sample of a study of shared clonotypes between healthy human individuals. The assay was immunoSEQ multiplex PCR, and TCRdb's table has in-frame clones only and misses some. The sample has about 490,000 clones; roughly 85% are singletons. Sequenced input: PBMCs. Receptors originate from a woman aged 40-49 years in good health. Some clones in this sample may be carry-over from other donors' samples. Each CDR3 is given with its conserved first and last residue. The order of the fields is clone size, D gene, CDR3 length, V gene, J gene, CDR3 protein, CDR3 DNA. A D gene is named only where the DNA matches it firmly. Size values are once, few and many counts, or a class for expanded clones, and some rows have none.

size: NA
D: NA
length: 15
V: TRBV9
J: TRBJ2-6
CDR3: CASSNSHSGANVLTF
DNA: TGTGCCAGCAGCAACAGTCACTCTGGGGCCAACGTCCTGACTTTC

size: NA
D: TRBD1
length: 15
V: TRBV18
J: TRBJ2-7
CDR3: CASSKTGTDPYEQYF
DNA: TGTGCCAGCTCTAAGACCGGGACAGACCCCTACGAGCAGTACTTC

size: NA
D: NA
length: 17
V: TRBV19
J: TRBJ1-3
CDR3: CASSAPRTASSGNTIYF
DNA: TGTGCCAGTAGTGCGCCACGGACAGCAAGCTCTGGAAACACCATATATTTT

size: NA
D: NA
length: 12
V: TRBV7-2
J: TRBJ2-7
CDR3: CASSWANYEQYF
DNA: TGTGCCAGCAGCTGGGCCAACTACGAGCAGTACTTC

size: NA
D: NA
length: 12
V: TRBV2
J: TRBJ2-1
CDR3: CASSEKAFEQFF
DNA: TGTGCCAGCAGTGAAAAGGCATTTGAGCAGTTCTTC

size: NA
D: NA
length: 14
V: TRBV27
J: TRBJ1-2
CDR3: CASSSSGSNYGYTF
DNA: TGTGCCAGCAGTTCGAGCGGGAGTAACTATGGCTACACCTTC

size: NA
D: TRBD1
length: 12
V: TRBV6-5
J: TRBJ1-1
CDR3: CASSRGTDEAFF
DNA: TGTGCCAGCAGTAGAGGGACAGATGAAGCTTTCTTT

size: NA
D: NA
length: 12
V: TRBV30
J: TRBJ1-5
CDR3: CAWNRGREPQHF
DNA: TGTGCCTGGAATCGGGGGAGGGAGCCCCAGCACTTT

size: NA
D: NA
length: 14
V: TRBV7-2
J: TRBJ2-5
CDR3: CASSPRQAQETQYF
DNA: TGTGCCAGCAGCCCCCGACAGGCCCAAGAGACCCAGTACTTC

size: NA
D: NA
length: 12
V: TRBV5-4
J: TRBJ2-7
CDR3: CASSSSGYEQYF
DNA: TGTGCCAGCAGCTCGTCGGGCTACGAGCAGTACTTC

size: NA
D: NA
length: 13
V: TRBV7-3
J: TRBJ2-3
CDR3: CASSVYQKDTQYF
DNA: TGTGCCAGCAGCGTGTACCAGAAAGATACGCAGTATTTT

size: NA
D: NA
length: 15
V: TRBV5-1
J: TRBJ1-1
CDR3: CASSRWDITKTEAFF
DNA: TGCGCCAGCAGCCGATGGGACATAACGAAGACTGAAGCTTTCTTT

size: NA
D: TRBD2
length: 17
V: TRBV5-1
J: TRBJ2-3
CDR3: CASSLEALAGGLGTQYF
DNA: TGCGCCAGCAGCTTGGAGGCCCTAGCGGGAGGGCTCGGTACGCAGTATTTT

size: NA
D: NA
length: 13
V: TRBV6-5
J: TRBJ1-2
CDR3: CASSRYEGIGYTF
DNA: TGTGCCAGCAGTAGGTACGAAGGTATTGGCTACACCTTC

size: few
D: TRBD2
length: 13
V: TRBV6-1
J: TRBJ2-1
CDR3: CASSERRETEQFF
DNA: TGTGCCAGCAGTGAAAGGCGGGAGACTGAGCAGTTCTTC

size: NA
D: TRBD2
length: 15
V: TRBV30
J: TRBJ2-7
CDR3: CAWSPRTSGPYEQYF
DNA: TGTGCCTGGAGCCCTCGGACTAGCGGCCCCTACGAGCAGTACTTC

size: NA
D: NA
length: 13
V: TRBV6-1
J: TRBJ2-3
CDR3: CAMRRDSTDTQYF
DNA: TGTGCCATGCGCAGGGACAGCACAGATACGCAGTATTTT

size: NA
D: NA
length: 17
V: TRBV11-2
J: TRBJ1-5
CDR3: CASSLGVASPGAQPQHF
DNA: TGTGCCAGCAGCTTAGGTGTAGCCAGCCCGGGAGCTCAGCCCCAGCATTTT

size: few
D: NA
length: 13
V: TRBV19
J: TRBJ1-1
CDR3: CASSIRQNTEAFF
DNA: TGTGCCAGTAGTATAAGACAGAACACTGAAGCTTTCTTT

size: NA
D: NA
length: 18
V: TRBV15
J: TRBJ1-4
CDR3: CATSREGGGGHSNEKLFF
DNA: TGTGCCACCAGCAGAGAAGGTGGAGGGGGGCATTCTAATGAAAAACTGTTTTTT

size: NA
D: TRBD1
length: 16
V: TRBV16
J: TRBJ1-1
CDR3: CASSQVRTGLNTEAFF
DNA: TGTGCCAGCAGCCAAGTCCGGACAGGCCTGAACACTGAAGCTTTCTTT